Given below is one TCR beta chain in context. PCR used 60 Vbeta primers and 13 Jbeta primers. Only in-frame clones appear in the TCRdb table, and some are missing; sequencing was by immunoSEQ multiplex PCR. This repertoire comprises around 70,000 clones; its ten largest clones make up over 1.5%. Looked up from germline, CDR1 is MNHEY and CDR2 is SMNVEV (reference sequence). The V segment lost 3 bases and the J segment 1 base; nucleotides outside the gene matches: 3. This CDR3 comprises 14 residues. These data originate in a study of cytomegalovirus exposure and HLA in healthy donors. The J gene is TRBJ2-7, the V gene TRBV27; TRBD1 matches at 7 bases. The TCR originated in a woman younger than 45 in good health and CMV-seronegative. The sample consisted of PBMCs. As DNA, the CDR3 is TGTGCCAGCAGTTTGACAGGGATTTCCTACGAGCAGTACTTC. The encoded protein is CASSLTGISYEQYF.